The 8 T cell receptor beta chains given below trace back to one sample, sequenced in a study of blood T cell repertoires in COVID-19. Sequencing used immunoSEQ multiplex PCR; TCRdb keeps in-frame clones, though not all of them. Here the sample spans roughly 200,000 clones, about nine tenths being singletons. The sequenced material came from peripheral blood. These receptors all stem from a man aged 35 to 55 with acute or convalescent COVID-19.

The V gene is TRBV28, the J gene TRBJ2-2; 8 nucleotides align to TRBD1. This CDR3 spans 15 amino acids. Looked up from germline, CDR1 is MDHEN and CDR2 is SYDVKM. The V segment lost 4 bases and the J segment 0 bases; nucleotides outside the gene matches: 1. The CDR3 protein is CASSSGGANTGELFF. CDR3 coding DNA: TGTGCCAGCAGTTCAGGGGGCGCGAACACCGGGGAGCTGTTTTTT. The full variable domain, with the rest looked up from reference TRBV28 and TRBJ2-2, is DVKVTQSSRYLVKRTGEKVFLECVQDMDHENMFWYRQDPGLGLRLIYFSYDVKMKEKGDIPEGYSVSREKKERFSLILESASTNQTSMYLCASSSGGANTGELFFGEGSRLTVL.

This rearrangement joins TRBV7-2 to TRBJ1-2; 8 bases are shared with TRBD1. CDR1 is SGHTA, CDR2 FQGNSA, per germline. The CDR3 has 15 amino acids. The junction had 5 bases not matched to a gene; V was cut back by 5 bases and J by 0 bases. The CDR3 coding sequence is TGTGCCAGCAGCCCAGGACAGGGATCTAACTATGGCTACACCTTC. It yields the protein CASSPGQGSNYGYTF.

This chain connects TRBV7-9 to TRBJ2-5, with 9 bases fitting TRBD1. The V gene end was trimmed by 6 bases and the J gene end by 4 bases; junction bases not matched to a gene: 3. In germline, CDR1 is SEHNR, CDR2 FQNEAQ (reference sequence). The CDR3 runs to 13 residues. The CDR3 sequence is CASSLDRGETQYF. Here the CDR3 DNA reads TGTGCCAGCAGTTTGGACAGGGGAGAGACCCAGTACTTC. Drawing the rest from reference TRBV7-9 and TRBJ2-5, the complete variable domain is DTGVSQNPRHKITKRGQNVTFRCDPISEHNRLYWYRQTLGQGPEFLTYFQNEAQLEKSRLLSDRFSAERPKGSFSTLEIQRTEQGDSAMYLCASSLDRGETQYFGPGTRLLVL.

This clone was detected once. The CDR3 DNA is TGTGCCAGCAGCTCTCGTTTCCGGGACAGGGGCTCCTACGAGCAGTACTTC. As protein: CASSSRFRDRGSYEQYF. The chain uses TRBV7-2 and TRBJ2-7, with TRBD1 matching 10 bases. In germline, CDR1 is SGHTA, CDR2 FQGNSA. The V segment lost 4 bases and the J segment 0 bases; nucleotides outside the gene matches: 9. There are 17 residues in the CDR3. Filled out from reference TRBV7-2 and TRBJ2-7, the complete variable domain reads GAGVSQSPSNKVTEKGKDVELRCDPISGHTALYWYRQSLGQGLEFLIYFQGNSAPDKSGLPSDRFSAERTGGSVSTLTIQRTQQEDSAVYLCASSSRFRDRGSYEQYFGPGTRLTVT.

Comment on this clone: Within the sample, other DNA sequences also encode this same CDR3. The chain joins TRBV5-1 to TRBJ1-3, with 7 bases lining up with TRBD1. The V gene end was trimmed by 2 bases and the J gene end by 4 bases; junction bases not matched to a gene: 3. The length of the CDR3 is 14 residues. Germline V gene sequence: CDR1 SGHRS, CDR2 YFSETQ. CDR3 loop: CASSLQGSGNTIYF. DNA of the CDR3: TGCGCCAGCAGCTTACAGGGGTCCGGAAACACCATATATTTT.

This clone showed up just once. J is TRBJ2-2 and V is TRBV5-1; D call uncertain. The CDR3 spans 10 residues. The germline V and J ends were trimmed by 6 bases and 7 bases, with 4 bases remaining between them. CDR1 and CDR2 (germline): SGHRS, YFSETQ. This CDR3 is CASINGELFF. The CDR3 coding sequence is TGCGCCAGCATTAACGGGGAGCTGTTTTTT.

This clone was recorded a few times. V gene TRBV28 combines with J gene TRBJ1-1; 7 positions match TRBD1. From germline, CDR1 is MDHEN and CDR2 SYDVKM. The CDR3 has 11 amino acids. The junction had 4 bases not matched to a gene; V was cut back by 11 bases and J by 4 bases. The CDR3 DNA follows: TGTGCCGGACAGGTTGGCACTGAAGCTTTCTTT. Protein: CAGQVGTEAFF.

The DNA of the CDR3 is TGCGCCAGCAGCTTACCGGGACAGGGGGTCAACGAGCAGTACTTC. It encodes CASSLPGQGVNEQYF. The rearrangement links TRBV5-1 to TRBJ2-7, with 11 bases lining up with TRBD1. With 2 bases clipped from V and 5 bases from J, the junction kept 6 bases outside the gene matches. The CDR3 length is 15 residues. The germline V gene encodes CDR1 SGHRS and CDR2 YFSETQ. Complete variable domain (other parts from reference TRBV5-1 and TRBJ2-7): KAGVTQTPRYLIKTRGQQVTLSCSPISGHRSVSWYQQTPGQGLQFLFEYFSETQRNKGNFPGRFSGRQFSNSRSEMNVSTLELGDSALYLCASSLPGQGVNEQYFGPGTRLTVT.